A selection of T cell receptor beta chains follows, all from one sample in a study of radiotherapy plus CTLA-4 blockade in lung cancer. TCRdb's table, derived via immunoSEQ multiplex PCR, lists solely in-frame clones and lacks some. The sample includes approximately 60,000 clones, about 80% seen only once; the top ten take around 6%. The source material was peripheral blood, sampled from a patient treated with radiotherapy plus ipilimumab. The receptor source for this set is a human donor with non-small cell lung cancer whose response to radiotherapy plus ipilimumab could not be evaluated. Both conserved end residues are part of each CDR3. The order of the fields is J gene, V gene, clone size, D gene, CDR3 protein, CDR3 DNA. The D gene is left open where the match is weak. Size is stated for part of the rows, as once, few or many counts, or as a class when the clone is expanded.

TRBJ2-3 TRBV7-2 . . CASSLTRVVTDTQYF TGTGCCAGCAGCTTGACCAGGGTAGTCACAGATACGCAGTATTTT
TRBJ2-1 TRBV4-1 . TRBD2 CASSPTSGGAPRGEQFF TGCGCCAGCAGCCCTACTAGCGGGGGGGCTCCCCGGGGTGAGCAGTTCTTC
TRBJ2-3 TRBV11-3 . TRBD2 CASSRGLAGGQDTQYF TGTGCCAGCAGCAGGGGACTAGCGGGAGGACAAGATACGCAGTATTTT
TRBJ1-2 TRBV6-1 once . CASSGYGDLGYGYTF TGTGCCAGCAGCGGGTACGGGGATCTAGGCTATGGCTACACCTTC
TRBJ1-1 TRBV7-9 . . CASSWTDRGGTEAFF TGTGCCAGCAGCTGGACCGACCGCGGGGGCACTGAAGCTTTCTTT
TRBJ2-2 TRBV4-3 few TRBD1 CASSPGTGSNTGELFF TGCGCCAGCAGCCCCGGGACAGGGTCGAACACCGGGGAGCTGTTTTTT
TRBJ2-6 TRBV5-4 . TRBD1 CASSSGQGVGGANVLTF TGTGCCAGCAGCTCAGGACAGGGAGTGGGTGGGGCCAACGTCCTGACTTTC
TRBJ2-5 TRBV30 . TRBD1 CAWSAGQGALETQYF TGTGCCTGGAGTGCGGGACAGGGGGCTTTGGAGACCCAGTACTTC
TRBJ1-6 TRBV6-1 . . CASSEVPGSPLHF TGTGCCAGCAGTGAAGTCCCCGGGAGTCCCCTCCACTTT
TRBJ2-5 TRBV9 once . CASSVDGLYQETQYF TGTGCCAGCAGCGTAGACGGACTGTACCAAGAGACCCAGTACTTC
TRBJ1-3 TRBV7-9 . . CASSHGGSGNTIYF TGTGCCAGCAGCCACGGGGGCTCTGGAAACACCATATATTTT
TRBJ2-2 TRBV5-4 . TRBD1 CASSPVGQENTGELFF TGTGCCAGCAGCCCTGTAGGACAGGAGAACACCGGGGAGCTGTTTTTT
TRBJ1-2 TRBV28 . . CASSPTDRRNYGYTF TGTGCCAGCAGCCCAACCGACAGGCGAAACTATGGCTACACCTTC
TRBJ2-3 TRBV5-6 . . CASSFGGTDTQYF TGTGCCAGCAGCTTCGGCGGTACAGATACGCAGTATTTT
TRBJ1-1 TRBV18 . . CASSPLTLNTEAFF TGTGCCAGCTCACCACTAACTCTGAACACTGAAGCTTTCTTT
TRBJ1-1 TRBV19 . TRBD1 CASSPGQGWNTEAFF TGTGCCAGTAGTCCCGGACAGGGATGGAACACTGAAGCTTTCTTT
TRBJ2-7 TRBV5-1 . . CASSYEVRGEQYF TGCGCCAGCAGCTACGAGGTTCGGGGGGAGCAGTACTTC
TRBJ2-2 TRBV5-1 . . CASSTTLGGNTGELFF TGCGCCAGCAGCACAACCCTGGGGGGGAACACCGGGGAGCTGTTTTTT
TRBJ1-5 TRBV18 few TRBD1 CASSPQGAYGNQPQHF TGTGCCAGCTCACCTCAGGGGGCCTACGGCAATCAGCCCCAGCATTTT
TRBJ2-1 TRBV18 . . CASSPLRVGLYNEQFF TGTGCCAGCTCACCCCTCAGGGTAGGGCTCTACAATGAGCAGTTCTTC
TRBJ1-1 TRBV10-3 . . CAISESREGTEAFF TGTGCCATCAGTGAGTCTCGGGAGGGCACTGAAGCTTTCTTT
TRBJ1-2 TRBV5-1 . . CASSSLTGNYGYTF TGCGCCAGCAGCTCCCTAACAGGGAACTATGGCTACACCTTC
TRBJ1-2 TRBV27 . TRBD1 CASSYRGGYGYTF TGTGCCAGCAGTTACAGGGGAGGATATGGCTACACCTTC
TRBJ2-3 TRBV5-1 . TRBD2 CASSGSGGSRDTQYF TGCGCCAGCAGCGGTAGCGGGGGGTCTAGAGATACGCAGTATTTT
TRBJ1-6 TRBV6-6 few TRBD1 CASTKGDRVRNSPLHF TGTGCCAGCACCAAAGGGGACAGGGTTCGCAATTCACCCCTCCACTTT
TRBJ2-5 TRBV5-6 . TRBD2 CASSLSAGDQETQYF TGTGCCAGCAGCTTGTCGGCGGGGGATCAAGAGACCCAGTACTTC
TRBJ1-5 TRBV6-6 . . CASSFPEGDQPQHF TGTGCCAGCAGTTTCCCCGAGGGTGATCAGCCCCAGCATTTT
TRBJ2-3 TRBV7-2 . TRBD2 CASSSMGLSTDTQYF TGTGCCAGCAGCTCCATGGGACTAAGCACAGATACGCAGTATTTT
TRBJ1-2 TRBV18 . . CASSPTRGAEGYTF TGTGCCAGCTCACCCACACGGGGGGCGGAGGGCTACACCTTC
TRBJ1-5 TRBV27 . TRBD1 CASSLLGQVFTQPQHF TGTGCCAGCAGTTTGCTGGGACAGGTTTTTACTCAGCCCCAGCATTTT
TRBJ1-1 TRBV6-4 few . CASSLTGNTEAFF TGTGCCAGCAGCTTGACGGGGAACACTGAAGCTTTCTTT
TRBJ2-7 TRBV18 . TRBD1 CASSPDRARGEQYF TGTGCCAGCTCACCAGACAGGGCCCGGGGTGAGCAGTACTTC
TRBJ2-1 TRBV5-1 . TRBD2 CASSLPLAGVYNEQFF TGCGCCAGCAGCTTGCCACTAGCGGGGGTCTACAATGAGCAGTTCTTC
TRBJ2-7 TRBV6-1 . . CASRLLASPYEQYF TGTGCCAGCAGACTCTTAGCCTCTCCCTACGAGCAGTACTTC
TRBJ2-2 TRBV29-1 few . CSVEDRGAQTGELFF TGCAGCGTTGAAGATCGAGGTGCGCAAACCGGGGAGCTGTTTTTT
TRBJ1-3 TRBV28 . TRBD1 CASRSGTGEDF TGTGCCAGCAGATCTGGGACAGGCGAGGATTTT
TRBJ2-7 TRBV10-1 few . CASSDPTGEQYF TGCGCCAGCAGTGATCCGACTGGGGAGCAGTACTTC
TRBJ1-2 TRBV9 few . CASSVVTASGAGGYTF TGTGCCAGCAGCGTAGTAACGGCCAGTGGCGCGGGAGGCTACACCTTC
TRBJ2-1 TRBV9 once TRBD2 CASSVATSGNYNEQFF TGTGCCAGCAGCGTAGCAACTAGCGGGAACTACAATGAGCAGTTCTTC
TRBJ2-2 TRBV28 . . CASSSPQGSGELFF TGTGCCAGCAGTTCACCCCAGGGATCCGGGGAGCTGTTTTTT
TRBJ1-5 TRBV5-6 once . CASSLAGGARVRSNQPQHF TGTGCCAGCAGCTTGGCCGGGGGGGCGCGAGTTAGGAGCAATCAGCCCCAGCATTTT
TRBJ2-5 TRBV4-1 . TRBD1 CASSQGDSRGTQYF TGCGCCAGCAGCCAGGGGGACAGCCGGGGGACCCAGTACTTC
TRBJ2-5 TRBV7-2 . TRBD1 CASSFLRTGPETQYF TGTGCCAGCAGCTTCCTTAGGACAGGCCCAGAGACCCAGTACTTC
TRBJ2-7 TRBV9 . TRBD2 CASSRGRGETYEQYF TGTGCCAGCAGCCGCGGGAGAGGAGAAACCTACGAGCAGTACTTC
TRBJ2-7 TRBV29-1 once TRBD2 CRVEVAGISYEQYF TGCAGAGTTGAAGTAGCGGGAATATCCTACGAGCAGTACTTC
TRBJ1-2 TRBV19 . TRBD1 CASVTGASYGYTF TGTGCCAGTGTCACAGGGGCCAGCTATGGCTACACCTTC
TRBJ1-1 TRBV7-2 . . CASSPGGFSIGEAFF TGTGCCAGCAGCCCGGGGGGATTTTCGATTGGTGAAGCTTTCTTT
TRBJ1-5 TRBV7-2 . . CASSPRGGNQPQHF TGTGCCAGCAGTCCTCGGGGGGGCAATCAGCCCCAGCATTTT
TRBJ1-2 TRBV30 . . CAWKRTGNYGYTF TGTGCCTGGAAACGAACAGGGAACTATGGCTACACCTTC
TRBJ2-1 TRBV6-5 . TRBD1 CASRVTGGNEQFF TGTGCCAGCAGAGTGACAGGGGGGAATGAGCAGTTCTTC
TRBJ2-3 TRBV7-2 . TRBD2 CASSPGLASDTQYF TGTGCCAGCAGCCCCGGACTAGCGTCAGATACGCAGTATTTT
TRBJ2-7 TRBV7-9 once . CASTRDRTYEQYF TGTGCCAGCACCAGAGACAGGACCTACGAGCAGTACTTC
TRBJ2-3 TRBV19 . . CASSSGGTSTDTQYF TGTGCCAGTAGTAGCGGTGGGACTAGCACAGATACGCAGTATTTT
TRBJ2-1 TRBV10-3 . TRBD2 CASLPGGGYNEQFF TGTGCCAGCCTCCCCGGCGGGGGATACAATGAGCAGTTCTTC
TRBJ2-7 TRBV7-2 . TRBD1 CASSPSPGTGNEQYF TGTGCCAGCAGCCCTAGTCCCGGGACAGGGAACGAGCAGTACTTC
TRBJ2-7 TRBV29-1 . TRBD1 CSVGGQGSYEQYF TGCAGCGTTGGGGGACAGGGATCCTACGAGCAGTACTTC
TRBJ1-1 TRBV28 . TRBD1 CASRSGTGNTEAFF TGTGCCAGCAGATCCGGGACAGGGAACACTGAAGCTTTCTTT
TRBJ2-3 TRBV11-2 . TRBD2 CASSLDGAGLSDTQYF TGTGCCAGCAGCTTAGATGGAGCGGGATTATCAGATACGCAGTATTTT
TRBJ2-3 TRBV5-1 . . CASSPSTDTQYF TGCGCCAGCAGCCCTTCTACAGATACGCAGTATTTT